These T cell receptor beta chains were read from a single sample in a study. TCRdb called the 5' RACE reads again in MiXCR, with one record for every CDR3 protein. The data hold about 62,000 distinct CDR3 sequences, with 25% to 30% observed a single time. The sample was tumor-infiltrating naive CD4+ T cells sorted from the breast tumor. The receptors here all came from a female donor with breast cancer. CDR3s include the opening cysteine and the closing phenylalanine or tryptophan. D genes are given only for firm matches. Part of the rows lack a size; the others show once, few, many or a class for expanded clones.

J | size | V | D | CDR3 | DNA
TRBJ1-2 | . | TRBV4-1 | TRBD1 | CASSRNRGLDDYGYTF | TGCGCCAGCAGCCGAAACAGGGGGCTCGATGACTATGGCTACACCTTC
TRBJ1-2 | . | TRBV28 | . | CASSSNRDGYTF | TGTGCCAGCAGCTCGAACAGGGATGGCTACACCTTC
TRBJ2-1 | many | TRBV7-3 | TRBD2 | CASSKTSGGNEQFF | TGTGCCAGCAGTAAGACTAGCGGGGGCAATGAGCAGTTCTTC
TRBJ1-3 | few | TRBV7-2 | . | CASSLREYGNTIYF | TGTGCCAGCAGCTTGAGGGAGTACGGAAACACCATATATTTT
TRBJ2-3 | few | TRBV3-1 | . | CASSQGIDRSDTQYF | TGTGCCAGCAGCCAAGGGATCGATCGTTCAGATACGCAGTATTTT
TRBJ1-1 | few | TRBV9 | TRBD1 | CASSVETTGGAFF | TGTGCCAGCAGCGTAGAGACCACAGGGGGGGCTTTCTTT
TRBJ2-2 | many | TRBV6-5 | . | CASSYSIVRAVSGELFF | TGTGCCAGCAGTTACTCGATTGTGAGGGCCGTTTCCGGGGAGCTGTTTTTT
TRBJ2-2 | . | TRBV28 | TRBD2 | CASRLAGGELFF | TGTGCCAGCAGACTAGCGGGAGGGGAGCTGTTTTTT
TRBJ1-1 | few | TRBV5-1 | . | CASSAGQSPEAFF | TGCGCCAGCAGCGCAGGACAGTCCCCTGAAGCTTTCTTT
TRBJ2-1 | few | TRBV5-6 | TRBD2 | CASGLGREQFF | TGTGCCAGCGGACTAGGGCGTGAGCAGTTCTTC
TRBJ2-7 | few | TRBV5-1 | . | CASSLAPGPYEQYF | TGCGCCAGCAGCTTGGCACCTGGGCCCTACGAGCAGTACTTC
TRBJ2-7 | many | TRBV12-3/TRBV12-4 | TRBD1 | CASSYRGNAYEQYF | TGTGCCAGCAGTTACAGGGGTAATGCCTACGAGCAGTACTTC
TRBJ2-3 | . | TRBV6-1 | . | CASSEAGEDTQYF | TGTGCCAGCAGTGAAGCGGGGGAAGATACGCAGTATTTT
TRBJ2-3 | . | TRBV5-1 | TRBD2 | CASSPGLAGGQPTHTQYF | TGCGCCAGCAGTCCAGGACTAGCGGGGGGCCAACCTACTCATACGCAGTATTTT
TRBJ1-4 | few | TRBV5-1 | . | CASSSGTGMRNEKLFF | TGCGCCAGCAGCTCGGGCACAGGTATGAGGAATGAAAAACTGTTTTTT
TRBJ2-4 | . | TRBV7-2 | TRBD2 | CASSLGLAGGDIQYF | TGTGCCAGCAGCCTGGGACTAGCGGGGGGAGACATTCAGTACTTC
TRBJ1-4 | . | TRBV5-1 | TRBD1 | CASSLGTGGREKLFF | TGCGCCAGCAGCTTGGGGACAGGGGGTCGTGAAAAACTGTTTTTT
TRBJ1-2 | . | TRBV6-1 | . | CASSADRNYGYTF | TGTGCCAGCAGCGCCGACAGAAACTATGGCTACACCTTC
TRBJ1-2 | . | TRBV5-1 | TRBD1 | CASSTTGGHYGYTF | TGCGCCAGCAGCACGACAGGGGGTCACTATGGCTACACCTTC
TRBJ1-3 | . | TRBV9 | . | CASSAPGVLSGNTIYF | TGTGCCAGCAGCGCCCCAGGGGTATTGTCTGGAAACACCATATATTTT
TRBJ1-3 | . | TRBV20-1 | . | CSARYPLKGGNTIYF | TGCAGTGCTAGATACCCTCTGAAGGGGGGAAACACCATATATTTT
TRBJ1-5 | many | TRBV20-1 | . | CSARASPGPNQPQHF | TGCAGTGCTAGAGCCAGTCCAGGACCCAATCAGCCCCAGCATTTT
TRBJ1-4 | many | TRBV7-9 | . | CASSSGGQGEKLFF | TGTGCCAGCAGCTCCGGGGGGCAGGGGGAAAAACTGTTTTTT
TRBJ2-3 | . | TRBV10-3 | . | CAINRGGASDTQYF | TGTGCCATCAATCGTGGGGGGGCTTCAGATACGCAGTATTTT
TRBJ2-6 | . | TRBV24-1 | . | CATSDSAVNGANVLTF | TGTGCCACCAGTGATTCGGCGGTTAATGGGGCCAACGTCCTGACTTTC
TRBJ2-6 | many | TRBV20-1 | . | CSARVGGANVLTF | TGCAGTGCTAGAGTCGGCGGGGCCAACGTCCTGACTTTC
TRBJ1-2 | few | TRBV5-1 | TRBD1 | CASSKGQGLRGYTF | TGCGCCAGCAGCAAAGGACAGGGATTACGCGGCTACACCTTC
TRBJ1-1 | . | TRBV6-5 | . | CASRPGGPLTEAFF | TGTGCCAGCAGGCCGGGGGGTCCTCTCACTGAAGCTTTCTTT